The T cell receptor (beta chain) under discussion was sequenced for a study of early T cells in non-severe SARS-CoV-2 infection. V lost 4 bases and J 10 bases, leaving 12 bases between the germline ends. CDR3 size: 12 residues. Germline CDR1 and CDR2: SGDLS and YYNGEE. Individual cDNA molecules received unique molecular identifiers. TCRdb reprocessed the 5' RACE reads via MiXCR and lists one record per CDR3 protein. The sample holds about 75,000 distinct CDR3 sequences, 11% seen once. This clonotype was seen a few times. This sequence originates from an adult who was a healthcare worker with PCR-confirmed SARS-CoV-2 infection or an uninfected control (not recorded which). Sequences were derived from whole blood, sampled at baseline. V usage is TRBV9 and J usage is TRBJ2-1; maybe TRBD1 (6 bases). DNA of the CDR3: TGTGCCAGCAGCTCCACCGACAGGGAGCAGTTCTTC. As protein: CASSSTDREQFF.